Below, one T cell receptor (beta chain) is given with its context. Clones were sequenced by immunoSEQ multiplex PCR, and TCRdb holds only the in-frame ones, with some missing. The sample lists about 20,000 clones; around 70% were seen once. The data were obtained in a study of sequential checkpoint blockade in melanoma. Study details: After both sequences, patients received maintenance nivolumab. About 88 pretreatment tumor DNA samples were TCRβ immunosequenced.

Germline assignment: CDR1 KGHSH and CDR2 LQKENI. V was shortened by 3 bases and J by 5 bases, with 10 bases between the two germline ends. The CDR3 extends over 13 amino acids. Treatment denoted: randomized to nivolumab then ipilimumab (arm A) or the reverse (arm B). None of the patients previously received DNA-damaging chemotherapy. The sample was tumor tissue (inferred from file names), taken from a patient given nivolumab and ipilimumab in sequence. The genes are TRBV18 and TRBJ1-2; D is uncertain. This TCR was recovered from a human donor with melanoma. The CDR3, as DNA: TGTGCCAGCTCACCCTACAGTGAGTATGGCTACACCTTC. As protein: CASSPYSEYGYTF.